These T cell receptor beta chains were read from a single sample in a study of blood T cell repertoires in COVID-19. Repertoires were generated with immunoSEQ multiplex PCR, while TCRdb's copy carries only in-frame clones and drops some. The sample yields about 50,000 clones, approximately 86% seen once. Sequencing used peripheral blood. The receptor set was obtained from a man between 35 and 55 years old with acute or convalescent COVID-19. CDR3s include the opening cysteine and the closing phenylalanine or tryptophan. The order of the fields is CDR3 protein, V gene, clone size. Some rows mark clone size as missing; the rest say once, few, many or name a class of expanded clone.

CDR3: CAWMDSKSSYNSPLHF; V: TRBV30; size: -
CDR3: CASSRLQDSPLHF; V: TRBV5-1; size: -
CDR3: CASSLSLAGGNTEAFF; V: TRBV5-5; size: -
CDR3: CSGLLNSKKAFF; V: TRBV29-1; size: -
CDR3: CASKPTGVGNQPQHF; V: TRBV6-5; size: few
CDR3: CASSRDRYEQFF; V: TRBV3-1/TRBV3-2; size: -
CDR3: CASSLSRGDTQYF; V: TRBV7-2; size: -
CDR3: CATRLAEIYNEQFF; V: TRBV6-5; size: -
CDR3: CASSSGGYRGDTQYF; V: TRBV2; size: -
CDR3: CASSTGVDNGYTF; V: TRBV5-1; size: -
CDR3: CASSTALDSFNYGYTF; V: TRBV7-2; size: -
CDR3: CAIKPPGGEGYAFF; V: TRBV6-6; size: -
CDR3: CASSIEARTGVRRYGYTF; V: TRBV19; size: few
CDR3: CASSPQGAPDTQYF; V: TRBV2; size: -
CDR3: CSAFKGTGDGYTF; V: TRBV29-1; size: -
CDR3: CAWRGQGPQPQHF; V: TRBV30; size: once
CDR3: CASSASQGNPNYGYTF; V: TRBV19; size: -
CDR3: CASSRTGVANYGYTF; V: TRBV5-4; size: -
CDR3: CASSWTDQRGYYEQYF; V: TRBV5-1; size: -
CDR3: CASSKGRGLSSYNEQFF; V: TRBV21-1; size: -
CDR3: CASTEGLGATGELFF; V: TRBV18; size: -
CDR3: CASSRGQVDGYTF; V: TRBV5-1; size: -
CDR3: CASSYPQGRNTEAFF; V: TRBV6-6; size: -
CDR3: CASGLLQRGEQFF; V: TRBV12-5; size: -
CDR3: CASSEQGANGELFF; V: TRBV2; size: -
CDR3: CASSYSRGFQAFF; V: TRBV6-5; size: -
CDR3: CASSGGGGPQETQYF; V: TRBV9; size: -
CDR3: CASSLDLVEGNTIYF; V: TRBV11-2; size: -
CDR3: CASSGSGYNEQFF; V: TRBV6-6; size: -
CDR3: CASSVFAQRGNTGELFF; V: TRBV9; size: -
CDR3: CASRADRGYTGELFF; V: TRBV25-1; size: once
CDR3: CASRRGGGTDTQYF; V: TRBV2; size: -
CDR3: CASSHGLYNEQFF; V: TRBV14; size: -
CDR3: CASRGLAGSNEQFF; V: TRBV6-4; size: -
CDR3: CASSQDPGGIAGYTF; V: TRBV4-2; size: -
CDR3: CASSPRESSKHGYTF; V: TRBV3-1/TRBV3-2; size: -
CDR3: CASSFLTSGGNTQYF; V: TRBV27; size: -
CDR3: CAWSRPAGRGGYTF; V: TRBV30; size: -
CDR3: CASSQETSLRTIQETQYF; V: TRBV14; size: -
CDR3: CASSPQGAGNQPQHF; V: TRBV2; size: -
CDR3: CASSQDGRGYNEQFF; V: TRBV4-1; size: -
CDR3: CASSPRAGVYNEQFF; V: TRBV5-1; size: -
CDR3: CASSPMDRADGYTF; V: TRBV28; size: -
CDR3: CASRDRLASSYEQYF; V: TRBV6-5; size: -
CDR3: CASSPELGQGQKLFF; V: TRBV5-1; size: -